This passage covers 13 T cell receptor beta chains from one sample sequenced in a study of blood T cells in healthy people across ages. Next came a second PCR, run for roughly 6 to 11 cycles, which used a sample-barcoded 5' primer along with a J-beta primer mix. TCRdb analysed the 5' RACE reads with MiXCR anew, one entry per CDR3 protein. Here the sample spans over a million distinct CDR3 sequences, 59% being singletons. The sequenced sample consisted of blood. All receptors derive from a man between 18 and 29 years old in good health.

The chain recombines TRBV9 with TRBJ2-3; TRBD2 matches 8 bases. V shed 3 bases, J shed 5 bases, and the junction held 8 bases outside the gene matches. The CDR3 is made up of 15 amino acids. Per the germline V gene, CDR1 is SGDLS and CDR2 is YYNGEE. CDR3 in amino acids: CASSEPRGGLDTQYF. The CDR3 region has the DNA TGTGCCAGCAGCGAGCCCCGGGGGGGCTTAGATACGCAGTATTTT.

This clonotype has more than one count but fewer than ten. This chain links TRBV10-3 with TRBJ1-1; 9 bases match TRBD1. The CDR3 length is 16 residues. The J segment lost 5 bases and the V segment lost 7 bases, leaving 14 bases of the junction unmatched. Looked up from germline, CDR1 is ENHRY and CDR2 is SYGVKD. CDR3 loop: CAITEQGAFRGTEAFF. The CDR3 coding sequence is TGTGCCATCACGGAACAGGGGGCGTTTCGGGGGACTGAAGCTTTCTTT.

This chain joins TRBV7-6 and TRBJ2-3; D gene unclear. Trimming removed 7 bases at V and 4 bases at J, with 18 bases between. This CDR3 contains 15 residues. Germline assignment: CDR1 SGHVS and CDR2 FNYEAQ. Here the CDR3 reads CASTTDITGADTQYF. The DNA for the CDR3 is TGTGCCAGCACCACCGACATTACTGGGGCAGATACGCAGTATTTT.

The chain combines TRBV10-3 with TRBJ2-1; no clear D gene. The CDR3 contains 16 residues. The germline V gene encodes CDR1 ENHRY and CDR2 SYGVKD. V shed 0 bases and J shed 7 bases, with 16 bases lying between them. As DNA, the CDR3 is TGTGCCATCAGTGAGTCGTGGGCAGGCGGATCAAATGAGCAGTTCTTC. Its protein is CAISESWAGGSNEQFF.

This clonotype has a handful of counts. The rearrangement links TRBV27 to TRBJ2-6; D unresolved. Trimming removed 7 bases at V and 2 bases at J, with 15 bases between. CDR1 MNHEY and CDR2 SMNVEV come from the germline V gene (reference sequence). CDR3 length: 16 amino acids. CDR3 sequence (DNA): TGTGCCAGCAAGGCCAGCCCCCGACCTGGGGCCAACGTCCTGACTTTC. The encoded protein is CASKASPRPGANVLTF.

This clonotype was observed a single time. V is TRBV29-1 and J is TRBJ2-1; 11 bases are shared with TRBD2. Unmatched junction bases numbered 9, after V lost 0 bases and J lost 8 bases. Germline CDR1 is SQVTM and CDR2 is ANQGSEA. This CDR3 has 16 residues. CDR3 residues: CSVEDPGVAGGYEQFF. The CDR3 bases are TGCAGCGTTGAAGACCCCGGGGTAGCGGGAGGGTATGAGCAGTTCTTC.

This clonotype showed up just a few times. The chain recombines TRBV7-2 with TRBJ2-3; 9 positions agree with TRBD2. V was pared by 5 bases and J by 2 bases, with 11 bases of the junction left unmatched. The CDR3 is 17 amino acids. CDR1 is SGHTA, CDR2 FQGNSA, per germline. As DNA, the CDR3 is TGTGCCAGCAGCGCCTCAGGGCGGGGGGGCGACACAGATACGCAGTATTTT. Amino acids: CASSASGRGGDTDTQYF.

As DNA, the CDR3 is TGTGCCAGCAGTCCCCTGTCCGGGGGCGGCTACACCTTC. It translates to CASSPLSGGGYTF. V and J are TRBV12-3 or TRBV12-4 and TRBJ1-2, with a tentative D call TRBD1 (6 bases). Trimming left V 5 bases short and J 8 bases short, with 15 bases between. This CDR3 has 13 residues.

The rearrangement joins TRBV13 to TRBJ2-1; TRBD2 agrees at 8 bases. Germline values: CDR1 PRHDT, CDR2 FYEKMQ (reference sequence). Germline trimming cut 6 bases from V and 3 bases from J; bases unmatched to any gene: 10. The CDR3 totals 16 residues. CDR3 loop: CASRAGLAPYYNEQFF. The CDR3 DNA follows: TGTGCCAGCAGGGCAGGACTAGCCCCCTACTACAATGAGCAGTTCTTC.

The chain combines TRBV29-1 with TRBJ2-7; no clear D gene. The V gene's germline CDR1 is SQVTM and CDR2 ANQGSEA. This CDR3 is 13 amino acids long. Trimming took 4 bases from V and 3 from J, leaving 13 bases between them. CDR3 DNA sequence: TGCAGCGTTGTATTCCGTCTTGGCTACGAGCAGTACTTC. Translation gives CSVVFRLGYEQYF.

This clonotype was recorded a few times. The chain employs TRBV29-1 and TRBJ2-1; D may be TRBD1 (6 bases). Germline V gives CDR1 SQVTM, CDR2 ANQGSEA. The CDR3 loop spans 14 amino acids. V lost 7 bases and J lost 5, with 18 bases in between. The CDR3 protein is CSGSGTKVHNEQFF. CDR3 sequence (DNA): TGCAGCGGCTCCGGGACAAAGGTCCACAATGAGCAGTTCTTC.

The gene calls are TRBV27 and TRBJ2-7, with D possibly being TRBD2 (6 bases). The germline CDR1 and CDR2 sequences are MNHEY and SMNVEV (reference sequence). The length of the CDR3 is 13 residues. The ends were cut back, 4 bases at V and 3 bases at J, with 10 bases in the middle. CDR3 sequence: CASSSGAHYEQYF. CDR3 DNA: TGTGCCAGCAGTTCGGGAGCCCACTACGAGCAGTACTTC.

A remark on this clonotype: The junction does not match germline at one end; this may be a read error. J is TRBJ1-5 and V is TRBV29-1; TRBD1 might be the D (5 bases). The germline V gene encodes CDR1 SQVTM and CDR2 ANQGSEA. The CDR3 contains 14 residues. CDR3 sequence: CSVLDTYSYQPQHF. The CDR3 region has the DNA TGCAGCGTCCTGGACACATATAGCTATCAGCCCCAGCATTTT.